This is a list of T cell receptor beta chains from one sample in a study of T cell repertoires in cytomegalovirus infection. These TCRs' antigens remain unknown. Via MiXCR, TCRdb re-called the reads, giving one row per CDR3 protein. The sample records about 220,000 distinct CDR3 sequences, 38% being singletons. Sequenced material: CD8+ T cells from cultured PBMCs, taken from culture after CMV antigen stimulation. Receptors originate from a human donor in good health (CMV status not recorded). Some clones in this sample may be carry-over from other donors' samples. Each CDR3 is given with its conserved first and last residue. The D gene is left open where the match is weak. Only part of the rows carry a size: once, few, many, or a class if the clone is expanded.

.,16,TRBJ2-7,.,TRBV19,TGTGCCAGTAGTAATTCAGGGGAATGGTCCCTCTACGAGCAGTACTTC,CASSNSGEWSLYEQYF
.,14,TRBJ1-1,.,TRBV7-9,TGTGCCAGCTATTCGGGACACAAGAACACTGAAGCTTTCTTT,CASYSGHKNTEAFF
.,15,TRBJ1-1,.,TRBV28,TGTGCCAGCAGTCGGCAAGGGGTCCGGGGCACTGAAGCTTTCTTT,CASSRQGVRGTEAFF
.,15,TRBJ2-1,few,TRBV7-9,TGTGCCAGCAGCCCTTCAGGGAAGCGGTACGGGGAGCAGTTCTTC,CASSPSGKRYGEQFF
.,11,TRBJ1-1,.,TRBV27,TGTGCCAGCATCGACGGAGCAGAAGCTTTCTTT,CASIDGAEAFF
.,14,TRBJ1-4,few,TRBV7-4,TGTGCCAGCAGCCCCCCGGGACGGGTTGAAAAACTGTTTTTT,CASSPPGRVEKLFF
.,13,TRBJ1-6,.,TRBV20-1,TGCAGTGCTAGAGAAGGAAACGGTTCACCCCTCCACTTT,CSAREGNGSPLHF
.,16,TRBJ1-4,.,TRBV3-1,TGTGCCAGCAGCCCTTGGGACGTCCCAACTAATGAAAAACTGTTTTTT,CASSPWDVPTNEKLFF
TRBD2,15,TRBJ2-3,.,TRBV7-9,TGTGCCAGCAGCGAGCTAGCGGGAGCAGGAGATACGCAGTATTTT,CASSELAGAGDTQYF
TRBD1,15,TRBJ2-5,once,TRBV12-3/TRBV12-4,TGTGCCAGCAGTCATCGGACAGGGGGCGGAGAGACCCAGTACTTC,CASSHRTGGGETQYF
.,12,TRBJ2-3,.,TRBV27,TGTGCCAGCAGTGCCCGCACAGATACGCAGTATTTT,CASSARTDTQYF
TRBD2,18,TRBJ2-1,.,TRBV28,TGTGCCAGCAGTTCCCCCCGGGAGACTAGCTCAGGCGGAAATGAGCAGTTCTTC,CASSSPRETSSGGNEQFF
.,14,TRBJ1-1,.,TRBV7-8,TGTGCCAGCAGCTTTTCACAGGGCAGCACTGAAGCTTTCTTT,CASSFSQGSTEAFF
TRBD1,12,TRBJ2-5,.,TRBV19,TGTGCCAGCTCGGACAGGGCTGAGACCCAGTACTTC,CASSDRAETQYF
TRBD2,17,TRBJ2-5,.,TRBV28,TGTGCCAGCAGTTTCATCGGACTAGCGGGAGGAGGGGAGACCCAGTACTTC,CASSFIGLAGGGETQYF
TRBD1,19,TRBJ1-1,.,TRBV27,TGTGCCAGCAGCCATGCCCCTTTACAGGGGTCGGTTTTAAACACTGAAGCTTTCTTT,CASSHAPLQGSVLNTEAFF
.,14,TRBJ1-5,.,TRBV6-6,TGTGCCAGCAGTTGGGGGGGAGGAGATCAGCCCCAGCATTTT,CASSWGGGDQPQHF
TRBD2,16,TRBJ2-1,once,TRBV5-1,TGCGCCAGCCCTACCGAGACTAGCGGATATACAAATGAGCAGTTCTTC,CASPTETSGYTNEQFF
TRBD1,14,TRBJ2-5,many,TRBV7-6,TGTGCCAGCAGCGGCCCCAGGGGGAAAAAGACCCAGTACTTC,CASSGPRGKKTQYF
.,17,TRBJ2-2,many,TRBV7-2,TGTGCCAGCAGCTTAGATCGGGGGGCTTGGAACACCGGGGAGCTGTTTTTT,CASSLDRGAWNTGELFF
.,13,TRBJ1-5,.,TRBV7-8,TGTGCCAGCAGCTCGACATGCAATCAGCCCCAGCATTTT,CASSSTCNQPQHF
TRBD2,17,TRBJ2-4,many,TRBV7-2,TGTGCCAGCAGCTCGCATCTAGCGGGAGGTTCCAAAAACATTCAGTACTTC,CASSSHLAGGSKNIQYF
TRBD1,13,TRBJ2-1,.,TRBV7-4,TGTGCCAGCAGCCAACAGGGGGCTGCTGAGCAGTTCTTC,CASSQQGAAEQFF
TRBD1,17,TRBJ2-1,.,TRBV7-2,TGTGCCAGCAGCTTAGATTTGGCAGGGGGTTATTACAATGAGCAGTTCTTC,CASSLDLAGGYYNEQFF
TRBD1,15,TRBJ1-1,.,TRBV6-1,TGTGCCAGCAGTGAAGACAGGGGGTCTCCCACTGAAGCTTTCTTT,CASSEDRGSPTEAFF
.,14,TRBJ1-3,.,TRBV29-1,TGCAGCGTTGAAGAGGGGGCGGCTGGAAACACCATATATTTT,CSVEEGAAGNTIYF
.,16,TRBJ2-6,.,TRBV6-2/TRBV6-3,TGTGCCAGCAGTTATCGCCGCGGGTCTGGGGCCAACGTCCTGACTTTC,CASSYRRGSGANVLTF
TRBD1,15,TRBJ2-5,many,TRBV20-1,TGCAGTGCATTAGACAGGGGAGGCTTTGGAGAGACCCAGTACTTC,CSALDRGGFGETQYF
TRBD1,14,TRBJ2-7,few,TRBV7-9,TGTGCCAGCAGCTCGACAGGGATGGGCTACGAGCAGTACTTC,CASSSTGMGYEQYF
TRBD2,15,TRBJ2-1,.,TRBV15,TGTGCCACTATGCCTAGCGGGGGAGTCCACAATGAGCAGTTCTTC,CATMPSGGVHNEQFF
TRBD1,15,TRBJ2-1,few,TRBV7-3,TGTGCCAGCAGCTCACGACAGGGAATGAACAATGAGCAGTTCTTC,CASSSRQGMNNEQFF
.,13,TRBJ1-6,few,TRBV11-2,TGTGCCAGCAGATCAGGGGAAGGATCACCCCTCCACTTT,CASRSGEGSPLHF
.,11,TRBJ2-1,.,TRBV2,TGTGCCAGCAGAGTCCGGGACACGTTTTCCTTC,CASRVRDTFSF
TRBD2,19,TRBJ2-2,.,TRBV28,TGTGCCAGCAGTCCCTTGGGACTAGCGGGAGGGCAATACACCGGGGAGCTGTTTTTT,CASSPLGLAGGQYTGELFF
.,14,TRBJ2-3,.,TRBV27,TGTGCCAGCAGCCCCCGCGAGGGCACAGATACGCAGTATTTT,CASSPREGTDTQYF
.,15,TRBJ2-2,.,TRBV4-2,TGTGCCAGCAGCCAAATCGCTGGGAACACCGGGGAGCTGTTTTTT,CASSQIAGNTGELFF
.,14,TRBJ2-7,.,TRBV6-5,TGTGCCAGCAGTTACTCGTCTGGGCCACGGGAGCAGTACTTC,CASSYSSGPREQYF
TRBD2,18,TRBJ2-7,.,TRBV5-1,TGCGCCAGCAGCTTGTCGACTAGCGGGAGGGCCCGGCTCTACGAGCAGTACTTC,CASSLSTSGRARLYEQYF
.,12,TRBJ1-2,.,TRBV9,TGTGCCAGCAGCGTAGCCAGTGAGGGCTACACCTTC,CASSVASEGYTF
.,16,TRBJ2-1,.,TRBV19,TGTGCCAGTAGTATCCCCTTCATGGGGCTGAGTAATGAGCAGTTCTTC,CASSIPFMGLSNEQFF
.,12,TRBJ1-2,.,TRBV28,TGTGCCAGCACGCGGACAGACTATGGCTACACCTTC,CASTRTDYGYTF
.,13,TRBJ2-5,.,TRBV5-6,TGTGCCAGCAGCTCTGATGAACTCGAGACCCAGTACTTC,CASSSDELETQYF
TRBD1,14,TRBJ2-1,.,TRBV12-3/TRBV12-4,TGTGCCAGCAGTTTGGGGACAGCCTACAATGAGCAGTTCTTC,CASSLGTAYNEQFF